These 28 T cell receptor beta chains were all obtained from the same sample, sequenced in a study of cytomegalovirus exposure and HLA in healthy donors. Researchers ran the PCR with 60 Vbeta and 13 Jbeta primers. Libraries were prepared by immunoSEQ multiplex PCR; TCRdb keeps only in-frame clonotypes and omits some of them. The table has around 91,000 clones, 78% seen once. Input material: PBMCs. These receptors were obtained from a male donor in good health and CMV-seropositive.

The chain uses TRBV2 and TRBJ1-1, with TRBD1 as a possible D gene (6 bases). CDR3 length: 13 residues. Between the trimmed V and J ends, which lost 7 bases and 3 bases, there was a span of 12 bases. CDR1 and CDR2 (germline): SNHLY, FYNNEI. The CDR3 protein is CASKKQGYTEAFF. The CDR3 nucleotides read TGTGCCAGCAAGAAACAGGGCTACACTGAAGCTTTCTTT.

This chain connects TRBV7-2 to TRBJ1-4; D is possibly TRBD1 (6 bases). The CDR3 consists of 17 residues. Trimming removed 3 bases from V and 3 bases from J, with 17 bases in between. Germline CDR1 is SGHTA and CDR2 is FQGNSA. The CDR3 coding sequence is TGTGCCAGCAGCTTGAGTCCCCAGGGGTGGCCTAATGAAAAACTGTTTTTT. The encoded protein is CASSLSPQGWPNEKLFF.

This clone was detected a few times. The chain employs TRBV2 and TRBJ1-1; 8 bases line up with TRBD1. The CDR3 length is 14 residues. Germline V gene sequence: CDR1 SNHLY, CDR2 FYNNEI. V dropped 5 bases and J dropped 3; count of bases not matched to a gene: 5. CDR3 nucleotides: TGTGCCAGCAGTTACAGGGACAGGTACACTGAAGCTTTCTTT. Protein sequence: CASSYRDRYTEAFF.

The J gene is TRBJ2-5, the V gene TRBV21-1; the D segment call TRBD1 is taken from the table without a DNA check. The J call may not be correct, given that the DNA end is closer to TRBJ2-7. TRBV21-1 corresponds to a pseudogene. This CDR3 comprises 15 residues. The CDR3 bases are TGTGCCAGCAGCAAAGAGAGGGGGCTGACCTACGAGCAGTACTTC. It codes for CASSKERGLTYEQYF.

This clone turned up a few times. The chain recombines TRBV5-1 with TRBJ2-7; D perhaps matches TRBD2 (6 bases). This CDR3 has 15 residues. Germline V gene sequence: CDR1 SGHRS, CDR2 YFSETQ. The V end was cut by 1 base, the J end by 2 bases, with 13 bases between. The CDR3 DNA reads as TGCGCCAGCAGCTTGATGTTGGGGGGTACCTACGAGCAGTACTTC. It encodes CASSLMLGGTYEQYF.

This clone was detected once. The chain recombines TRBV14 with TRBJ2-2; no clear D. The CDR3 is 16 residues long. CDR1 SGHDN and CDR2 FVKESK come from the germline V gene. V was pared by 3 bases and J by 1 base, with 12 bases between. The CDR3, as DNA: TGTGCCAGCAGCCAGCGAGTTACCTTGAACACCGGGGAGCTGTTTTTT. It encodes CASSQRVTLNTGELFF. The whole variable domain, filled in from reference TRBV14 and TRBJ2-2, reads EAGVTQFPSHSVIEKGQTVTLRCDPISGHDNLYWYRRVMGKEIKFLLHFVKESKQDESGMPNNRFLAERTGGTYSTLKVQPAELEDSGVYFCASSQRVTLNTGELFFGEGSRLTVL.

This sequence joins TRBV19 and TRBJ2-7, with 7 positions matching TRBD2. The CDR3 runs 15 residues. Losses at the gene ends were 5 bases for V and 0 bases for J; bases not matched to a gene: 7. Germline CDR1 LNHDA, CDR2 SQIVND (reference sequence). The CDR3 loop is CASSFSGRSSYEQYF. The CDR3 DNA follows: TGTGCCAGTAGTTTTAGCGGGCGAAGCTCCTACGAGCAGTACTTC.

The chain uses TRBV28 and TRBJ2-3; 9 bases match TRBD1. The germline CDR1 and CDR2 sequences are MDHEN and SYDVKM. This CDR3 region has 15 residues. V dropped 6 bases and J dropped 2; count of bases not matched to a gene: 6. The CDR3: CASSYRGRDTDTQYF. Here the CDR3 DNA reads TGTGCCAGCAGCTACAGGGGGCGCGACACAGATACGCAGTATTTT.

The chain links TRBV5-4 to TRBJ2-5; TRBD2 agrees at 13 bases. The germline V gene encodes CDR1 SGHNT and CDR2 YYREEE (reference sequence). The CDR3 spans 15 residues. V lost 4 bases, J lost 5 bases, and 5 bases stayed unmatched. The CDR3 here is CASSLGTSGVETQYF. The CDR3 DNA sequence: TGTGCCAGCAGCCTCGGGACTAGCGGGGTTGAGACCCAGTACTTC.

This clone was detected only a few times. The rearrangement links TRBV28 to TRBJ1-5; a possible D gene is TRBD1 (5 bases). Trimming left V 4 bases short and J 4 bases short, with 11 bases between. This CDR3 has 14 residues. The V gene's germline CDR1 is MDHEN and CDR2 SYDVKM. The CDR3 loop is CASSWDGGNQPQHF. DNA of the CDR3: TGTGCCAGCAGTTGGGATGGGGGGAATCAGCCCCAGCATTTT.

Comment on this clone: One end of the junction does not line up with germline, which may come from a read error. This chain links TRBV6-5 with TRBJ2-7; 8 nucleotides align to TRBD2. The CDR3 totals 11 residues. Germline V gene lookup returns CDR1 MNHEY and CDR2 SVGAGI. CDR3 nucleotides: TGTGCCAGCTCTTCGGGAGGGACGGAACTCTTC. Its translation is CASSSGGTELF.

The V call is TRBV11-2, the J call TRBJ2-5; D possibly corresponds to TRBD2 (5 bases). Trimming shortened V by 5 bases and J by 7 bases, and 8 bases separated the two germline ends. The CDR3 length is 11 residues. Germline V CDR1 and CDR2: SGHAT, FQNNGV. CDR3 loop: CASSPAATQYF. In DNA, the CDR3 is TGTGCCAGCAGCCCAGCGGCGACCCAGTACTTC.

The rearrangement uses TRBV6-5 and TRBJ1-1, with no clear D. Germline loops: CDR1 MNHEY, CDR2 SVGAGI. The CDR3 length is 13 residues. The ends were cut back, 10 bases at V and 0 bases at J, with 12 bases in the middle. DNA for the CDR3: TGTGCCACAGAATCCCTTATGAACACTGAAGCTTTCTTT. This sequence encodes CATESLMNTEAFF.

The rearrangement links TRBV6-6 to TRBJ2-3, with 9 bases lining up with TRBD1. In germline, CDR1 is MNHNY, CDR2 SVGAGI (reference sequence). V lost 7 bases, J lost 2 bases, and 7 bases stayed unmatched. CDR3 length equals 15 residues. The CDR3 nucleotides are TGTGCCAGCAACAGAAACAGGGGGCCCACAGATACGCAGTATTTT. Protein sequence: CASNRNRGPTDTQYF.

V and J are TRBV2 and TRBJ1-2; unclear D gene. The CDR3 is 16 amino acids. Trimming shortened V by 2 bases and J by 6 bases, and 19 bases separated the two germline ends. CDR1 and CDR2 (germline): SNHLY, FYNNEI. The CDR3 loop reads CASSELRGGLGNGYTF. The DNA of the CDR3 is TGTGCCAGCAGTGAACTCCGGGGAGGGTTGGGGAATGGCTACACCTTC.

This chain uses TRBV27 with TRBJ2-7, with D perhaps matching TRBD2 (5 bases). Between the trimmed V and J ends, which lost 3 bases and 0 bases, there was a span of 9 bases. The CDR3 is 14 residues long. Per the germline V gene, CDR1 is MNHEY and CDR2 is SMNVEV (reference sequence). In DNA, the CDR3 is TGTGCCAGCAGTTTGTCTAGCAGCTCCTACGAGCAGTACTTC. This sequence encodes CASSLSSSSYEQYF.

This clone was counted only a few times. The chain carries TRBV5-1 and TRBJ1-5; 9 bases line up with TRBD1. Germline trimming cut 4 bases from V and 3 bases from J; bases unmatched to any gene: 5. The CDR3 is made up of 15 amino acids. Germline lookup yields CDR1 SGHRS and CDR2 YFSETQ. In DNA form, the CDR3 reads TGCGCCAGCAGCCCGGGGGACAGGGACAATCAGCCCCAGCATTTT. Its protein is CASSPGDRDNQPQHF. The full variable domain, its missing parts supplied by reference TRBV5-1 and TRBJ1-5, is KAGVTQTPRYLIKTRGQQVTLSCSPISGHRSVSWYQQTPGQGLQFLFEYFSETQRNKGNFPGRFSGRQFSNSRSEMNVSTLELGDSALYLCASSPGDRDNQPQHFGDGTRLSIL.

The chain has TRBV15 and TRBJ1-1, with 9 nucleotides matching TRBD1. The CDR3 spans 16 residues. Germline V CDR1 and CDR2: LNHNV, YYDKDF (reference sequence). The V and J ends lost 3 bases and 1 base, in that order; junction bases with no gene match: 6. The chain's CDR3 is CATSRWDRVGNTEAFF. The CDR3 nucleotides read TGTGCCACCAGCAGGTGGGACAGGGTGGGGAACACTGAAGCTTTCTTT.

A remark on this clone: Mismatch with germline at one junction end may stem from a read error. The rearrangement uses TRBV7-9 and TRBJ2-5, with TRBD1 matching over 7 bases. In germline, CDR1 is SEHNR, CDR2 FQNEAQ (reference sequence). CDR3 length equals 11 residues. CDR3 residues: CASSPRQGKHF. Here the CDR3 DNA reads TGTGCCAGCAGCCCGCGACAGGGTAAGCACTTC. The full variable domain, in which reference TRBV7-9 and TRBJ2-5 provide the parts outside the CDR3, is DTGVSQNPRHKITKRGQNVTFRCDPISEHNRLYWYRQTLGQGPEFLTYFQNEAQLEKSRLLSDRFSAERPKGSFSTLEIQRTEQGDSAMYLCASSPRQGKHFGPGTRLLVL.

The CDR3, as DNA: TGCGCCAGCAGCCGCGGGATGCAAGAGACCCAGTACTTC. Protein product: CASSRGMQETQYF. The V gene is TRBV5-1, the J gene TRBJ2-5; a weak D match, TRBD2 (6 bases). CDR3 length: 13 amino acids. The ends were cut back, 4 bases at V and 2 bases at J, with 9 bases in the middle. From germline, CDR1 is SGHRS and CDR2 YFSETQ.

V usage is TRBV28 and J usage is TRBJ2-2, with D maybe TRBD1 (6 bases). Germline V gene lookup returns CDR1 MDHEN and CDR2 SYDVKM. This CDR3 contains 15 residues. Trimming removed 5 bases at V and 4 bases at J, with 14 bases between. The CDR3 sequence is CASSGYGGGTGELFF. The CDR3 DNA follows: TGTGCCAGCAGTGGGTATGGGGGCGGCACCGGGGAGCTGTTTTTT.

The CDR3 loop is CASSLEGAIGYNEQFF. CDR3 sequence (DNA): TGTGCCAGCAGCTTAGAGGGGGCTATCGGCTACAATGAGCAGTTCTTC. V usage is TRBV7-3 and J usage is TRBJ2-1, with 7 bases fitting TRBD1. The CDR3 covers 16 residues. The J segment lost 3 bases and the V segment lost 2 bases, leaving 7 bases of the junction unmatched. Germline-derived CDR1 and CDR2 are SGHTA and FQGTGA.

The chain combines TRBV5-1 with TRBJ2-3; D gene ambiguous. The germline V gene has CDR1 SGHRS and CDR2 YFSETQ. V was clipped by 4 bases and J by 10 bases, with 16 bases between them. This CDR3 has 13 amino acids. The CDR3 spells CASSVPSSPAQYF. CDR3 nucleotide sequence: TGCGCCAGCAGCGTTCCTAGTTCCCCTGCGCAGTATTTT.

The chain is built from TRBV27 and TRBJ2-7; perhaps TRBD1 as D (5 bases). In germline, CDR1 is MNHEY, CDR2 SMNVEV (reference sequence). Trimming pared 0 bases from V and 6 bases from J, leaving 12 bases between. The CDR3 spans 14 residues. The CDR3 is CASSLSQGGSEQYF. CDR3 in DNA: TGTGCCAGCAGTTTATCGCAGGGTGGCTCCGAGCAGTACTTC.

This chain links TRBV11-2 with TRBJ2-1; TRBD2 might be the D (5 bases). The V gene's germline CDR1 is SGHAT and CDR2 FQNNGV. Trimming cost V 4 bases and J 6 bases, with 13 bases left between them. The CDR3 has 14 residues. The CDR3 DNA reads TGTGCCAGCAGCTCCTGGGCAGGAGGCAATGAGCAGTTCTTC. As protein: CASSSWAGGNEQFF.

The table lists this clone with a few counts. The chain joins TRBV5-1 to TRBJ2-3; TRBD2 might be the D (5 bases). CDR1 and CDR2 (germline): SGHRS, YFSETQ. Trimming removed 3 bases from V and 1 base from J, with 12 bases in between. CDR3 length: 15 amino acids. CDR3 sequence: CASSSAGSGTDTQYF. The CDR3 bases are TGCGCCAGCAGCTCCGCGGGTAGCGGCACAGATACGCAGTATTTT.

This rearrangement joins TRBV19 to TRBJ2-5; 10 bases align to TRBD1. With V trimmed by 3 bases and J by 2 bases, 3 bases remained unmatched. The CDR3 has 15 residues. In germline, CDR1 is LNHDA, CDR2 SQIVND (reference sequence). This chain's CDR3 is CASSIPDRGQETQYF. For the CDR3, the DNA is TGTGCCAGTAGTATCCCGGACAGGGGGCAAGAGACCCAGTACTTC.

The chain has TRBV19 and TRBJ1-1; 7 bases are a match to TRBD1. The CDR3 is 14 residues long. The germline gives CDR1 LNHDA, CDR2 SQIVND (reference sequence). V lost 5 bases, J lost 1 base, and 4 bases stayed unmatched. The CDR3 loop is CASSPSGGNTEAFF. CDR3 bases: TGTGCCAGTAGTCCCTCAGGGGGGAACACTGAAGCTTTCTTT.